This T cell receptor beta chain stems from a study of cytomegalovirus exposure and HLA in healthy donors. About the study: The Caucasian-associated ancestry cluster held roughly 84% of some 420 genotyped donors.

PCR used 60 Vbeta primers and 13 Jbeta primers. Sequenced by immunoSEQ multiplex PCR; TCRdb stores in-frame clones only, minus some. The top ten hold around 4.2% of the sample, which has fewer than 300,000 clones, just over 85% seen once. CDR1 is MNHEY and CDR2 is SMNVEV in the germline V gene (reference sequence). This CDR3 comprises 14 residues. J was trimmed by 0 bases and V by 10 bases; bases with no gene match: 6. This clonotype was obtained from a man in his forties or fifties in good health and CMV-seropositive. The chain links TRBV27 to TRBJ2-1, with 7 bases fitting TRBD2. The sample was PBMCs. The CDR3 DNA reads TGTGCCACCGCGGGGGTGGCCTCCTACAATGAGCAGTTCTTC. Translation gives CATAGVASYNEQFF.